These T cell receptor beta chains were read from a single sample in a study of metastatic and nonmetastatic thyroid tumors. TCRdb reprocessed the PCR reads using MiXCR. The table lists about 30,000 clones, about 20% of them singletons. Source material: blood. The receptor source for this set is a female donor with papillary thyroid cancer or a benign thyroid nodule (not recorded which). Some clones in this sample may be carry-over from other donors' samples. Each CDR3 is given with its conserved first and last residue. The size field is filled for only some rows; it gives once, few, many or a size class.

abundance: NA; v_gene: TRBV6-1; CDR3aa: CASSGAYNSPLHF
abundance: NA; v_gene: TRBV5-8; CDR3aa: CASSRLGSYEQYF
abundance: NA; v_gene: TRBV12-3/TRBV12-4; CDR3aa: CASSFWTGGAGRLYGYTF
abundance: few; v_gene: TRBV6-2/TRBV6-3; CDR3aa: CASSREEGANVLTF
abundance: few; v_gene: TRBV6-1; CDR3aa: CASRPPGTDTQYF
abundance: NA; v_gene: TRBV15; CDR3aa: CATSRGAYTGNTGELFF
abundance: NA; v_gene: TRBV7-7; CDR3aa: CASSLAGSQETQYF
abundance: many; v_gene: TRBV20-1; CDR3aa: CSAPLLADYNEQFF
abundance: many; v_gene: TRBV3-1; CDR3aa: CASSQDWTGSNQPQHF
abundance: many; v_gene: TRBV20-1; CDR3aa: CSARSGELGETQYF
abundance: many; v_gene: TRBV5-1; CDR3aa: CASSPRTSPSEQYF